These 28 T cell receptor beta chains share one sample of origin, sequenced in a study. TCRdb re-called the RT-PCR reads with MiXCR, one entry per CDR3 protein. This repertoire shows hundreds of thousands of distinct CDR3 sequences, 13% to 15% found once; its top ten account for about 3.9%. Sequenced input: memory CD4+ T cells from blood. These receptors originate from a female donor in good health, serving as a healthy control.

Only a few counts were recorded for this clonotype. The V gene is TRBV20-1, the J gene TRBJ1-6, with D maybe TRBD1 (5 bases). This CDR3 is built from 14 residues. Germline V CDR1 and CDR2: DFQATT, SNEGSKA (reference sequence). Trimming cost V 6 bases and J 1 base, with 10 bases left between them. CDR3 sequence: CSALGESYNSPLHF. The CDR3 nucleotides read TGCAGTGCCCTGGGGGAATCCTATAATTCACCCCTCCACTTT.

There are a few counts of this clonotype. The chain joins TRBV18 to TRBJ1-5; D is unresolved. Per germline, CDR1 KGHSH and CDR2 LQKENI. Trimming removed 3 bases at V and 7 bases at J, with 10 bases between. This CDR3 region has 13 residues. The CDR3 coding sequence is TGTGCCAGCTCACCTCAGTACGAACAGCCCCAGCATTTT. Translated, it gives CASSPQYEQPQHF.

This clonotype was observed a few times. In DNA, the CDR3 is TGTGCCAGCAGTGCCGGGCAGGGAGCAGGGGGATTAGACGAGCAGTACTTC. It yields the protein CASSAGQGAGGLDEQYF. This sequence joins TRBV25-1 and TRBJ2-7; 7 nucleotides line up with TRBD1. J was trimmed by 5 bases and V by 4 bases; bases with no gene match: 17. The CDR3 has 17 amino acids. The germline gives CDR1 MGHDK, CDR2 SYGVNS.

This clonotype came up a few times. The J gene is TRBJ2-5, the V gene TRBV7-8; the D gene is possibly TRBD2 (6 bases). Germline V gene sequence: CDR1 SGHVS, CDR2 FQNEAQ. V lost 1 base and J 3 bases, leaving 15 bases between the germline ends. The CDR3 contains 16 residues. The CDR3 protein is CASSLGGGAREETQYF. As DNA, the CDR3 is TGTGCCAGCAGCTTAGGCGGCGGGGCCAGAGAAGAGACCCAGTACTTC.

This clonotype was detected a few times. V and J are TRBV27 and TRBJ2-7; 10 positions match TRBD2. Germline loops: CDR1 MNHEY, CDR2 SMNVEV (reference sequence). CDR3 length: 15 residues. The V and J ends lost 5 bases and 1 base, in that order; junction bases with no gene match: 5. Written as DNA, the CDR3 is TGTGCCAGCAGTAGGGGACTAGCGAGATCCTACGAGCAGTACTTC. Residues: CASSRGLARSYEQYF.

The CDR3 region has the DNA TGTGCCAGCAGCGCGATGTGGGTTCCCGGCACAGATACGCAGTATTTT. It encodes CASSAMWVPGTDTQYF. V and J are TRBV11-2 and TRBJ2-3; no firm D call. The CDR3 is 16 amino acids. Trimming pared 5 bases from V and 1 base from J, leaving 16 bases between. In germline, CDR1 is SGHAT, CDR2 FQNNGV.

The genes are TRBV20-1 and TRBJ1-1, with 7 bases that match TRBD1. Unmatched junction bases numbered 10, after V lost 1 base and J lost 5 bases. Germline V gene lookup returns CDR1 DFQATT and CDR2 SNEGSKA (reference sequence). The CDR3 runs 15 residues. CDR3 sequence (DNA): TGCAGTGCTAGAGTGCCTACAGGGGCGGGTACTGAAGCTTTCTTT. This codes for CSARVPTGAGTEAFF.

This sequence joins TRBV20-1 and TRBJ1-4; TRBD1 might be the D (6 bases). V was clipped by 6 bases and J by 2 bases, with 16 bases between them. The CDR3 extends over 15 amino acids. Per the germline V gene, CDR1 is DFQATT and CDR2 is SNEGSKA (reference sequence). CDR3 sequence reads: CSAALQGWTNEKLFF. CDR3 nucleotides: TGCAGTGCCGCCTTACAGGGTTGGACTAATGAAAAACTGTTTTTT.

The table lists this clonotype with a few counts. The chain recombines TRBV6-6 with TRBJ2-3, with 9 bases identical to TRBD1. Germline values: CDR1 MNHNY, CDR2 SVGAGI (reference sequence). This CDR3 region has 13 residues. V shed 10 bases and J 3 bases; nucleotides not matched to a gene: 5. For the CDR3, the DNA is TGTGCCACCAAGACAGGGGGGACAGATACGCAGTATTTT. This codes for CATKTGGTDTQYF.

This clonotype was observed a handful of times. The chain couples TRBV5-1 to TRBJ2-1, with a tentative D call TRBD2 (6 bases). Germline lookup yields CDR1 SGHRS and CDR2 YFSETQ. CDR3 length equals 14 residues. V dropped 2 bases and J dropped 6 bases, with 12 bases sitting between them. The CDR3 bases are TGCGCCAGCAGCTTTAGCGGCGAAGGCAATGAGCAGTTCTTC. This gives the protein CASSFSGEGNEQFF.

This clonotype was seen at least ten times. The rearrangement uses TRBV15 and TRBJ1-4; D remains unclear. The CDR3 sequence is 15 residues long. Germline loops: CDR1 LNHNV, CDR2 YYDKDF (reference sequence). V was trimmed by 0 bases and J by 7 bases, leaving 12 bases between them. In DNA form, the CDR3 reads TGTGCCACCAGCAGAGATAATAACCCGGCTGAAAAACTGTTTTTT. As protein: CATSRDNNPAEKLFF.

This clonotype has at least ten counts. This rearrangement joins TRBV29-1 to TRBJ2-5; D unresolved. Between the trimmed V and J ends, which lost 6 bases and 3 bases, there was a span of 5 bases. The germline V gene encodes CDR1 SQVTM and CDR2 ANQGSEA. The CDR3 contains 10 residues. The CDR3 sequence is CSVAEETQYF. CDR3 nucleotides: TGCAGCGTAGCTGAAGAGACCCAGTACTTC.

The chain recombines TRBV6-4 with TRBJ1-2; TRBD1 agrees at 7 bases. The V gene's germline CDR1 is MRHNA and CDR2 SNTAGT. This CDR3 comprises 15 residues. V was pared by 2 bases and J by 2 bases, with 5 bases of the junction left unmatched. The CDR3 bases are TGTGCCAGCAGTGACGGGACAGCATCCAACTATGGCTACACCTTC. It translates to CASSDGTASNYGYTF.

In its sample, this clonotype was seen once. Here the CDR3 DNA reads TGTGCCAGCTCCCAGGGACAGCAATCGAACACCGGGGAGCTGTTTTTT. Encoded protein: CASSQGQQSNTGELFF. The chain recombines TRBV18 with TRBJ2-2; 7 bases match TRBD1. Germline CDR1 and CDR2: KGHSH and LQKENI. The CDR3 has 16 residues. V shed 6 bases, J shed 0 bases, and the junction held 7 bases outside the gene matches.

This clonotype has a count of ten or more. This rearrangement joins TRBV4-3 to TRBJ2-7, with 9 bases that match TRBD1. There are 17 residues in the CDR3. The V gene end was trimmed by 0 bases and the J gene end by 2 bases; junction bases not matched to a gene: 8. The germline V gene encodes CDR1 LGHNA and CDR2 YSLEER. In nucleotides, the CDR3 is TGCGCCAGCAGCCAAGATCTCAGACAGGGGGGCCCCTACGAGCAGTACTTC. As protein: CASSQDLRQGGPYEQYF.

This clonotype has a handful of counts. The V gene is TRBV27, the J gene TRBJ1-2; D is uncertain. The germline V gene encodes CDR1 MNHEY and CDR2 SMNVEV (reference sequence). The CDR3 has 12 residues. V dropped 8 bases and J dropped 0 bases, with 7 bases sitting between them. The CDR3 DNA is TGTGCCAGCGGTCCCCCTAACTATGGCTACACCTTC. Translation gives CASGPPNYGYTF.

This chain links TRBV29-1 with TRBJ1-3, with a tentative D call TRBD1 (5 bases). The germline V gene encodes CDR1 SQVTM and CDR2 ANQGSEA. There are 14 residues in the CDR3. V was cut by 2 bases and J by 0 bases, with 8 bases left in between. The DNA for the CDR3 is TGCAGCGTTGAACGGGGCCTCTCTGGAAACACCATATATTTT. Translating gives CSVERGLSGNTIYF.

The genes are TRBV6-5 and TRBJ1-2, with no clear D. Germline loops: CDR1 MNHEY, CDR2 SVGAGI. The CDR3 loop spans 13 amino acids. The V and J ends lost 6 bases and 2 bases respectively, with 10 bases between them. The CDR3 protein is CASSLTQNYGYTF. The CDR3 DNA reads as TGTGCCAGCAGCTTAACACAGAACTATGGCTACACCTTC.

This clonotype was found a few times. This chain uses TRBV11-2 with TRBJ1-1, with D perhaps matching TRBD1 (5 bases). V lost 0 bases and J lost 11, with 10 bases in between. Germline V gives CDR1 SGHAT, CDR2 FQNNGV. This CDR3 is built from 12 residues. The CDR3 coding sequence is TGTGCCAGCAGCTTAGAACAGGTCACGGCTTTCTTT. It yields the protein CASSLEQVTAFF.

This clonotype has just a few counts. This chain joins TRBV7-8 and TRBJ1-1, with D perhaps matching TRBD1 (6 bases). This CDR3 has 14 amino acids. Germline loops: CDR1 SGHVS, CDR2 FQNEAQ. Trimming stripped 5 bases from V and 5 bases from J, with 15 bases between. CDR3 in amino acids: CASSGGGGQTEAFF. The CDR3 DNA follows: TGTGCCAGCAGCGGCGGGGGGGGGCAGACTGAAGCTTTCTTT.

Only a few counts were recorded for this clonotype. The CDR3 here is CSVSGPSTNEKLFF. The DNA of the CDR3 is TGCAGCGTTTCCGGGCCCTCAACTAATGAAAAACTGTTTTTT. The chain recombines TRBV29-1 with TRBJ1-4, with D hard to call. Germline V gene data show CDR1 as SQVTM and CDR2 as ANQGSEA. Trimming stripped 5 bases from V and 0 bases from J, with 10 bases between. CDR3 length: 14 amino acids.

There are many counts of this clonotype. This chain connects TRBV6-5 to TRBJ2-7; D unclear. Trimming pared 0 bases from V and 3 bases from J, leaving 12 bases between. The CDR3 runs to 15 residues. CDR1 is MNHEY and CDR2 is SVGAGI in the germline V gene. The CDR3 DNA reads TGTGCCAGCAGTTACTCGCAGGATACTATCTACGAGCAGTACTTC. It translates to CASSYSQDTIYEQYF.

The CDR3 sequence is CASSDKAATSHEQYF. The CDR3 nucleotides are TGTGCCAGCAGTGATAAGGCAGCGACCAGCCACGAGCAGTACTTC. The chain is built from TRBV2 and TRBJ2-7, with unresolved D. Germline CDR1 and CDR2: SNHLY and FYNNEI. V shed 3 bases and J shed 5 bases, with 17 bases lying between them. CDR3 length: 15 amino acids.

The chain couples TRBV3-1 to TRBJ2-2, with TRBD2 matching over 8 bases. The CDR3 sequence is 14 residues long. The V segment lost 4 bases and the J segment 5 bases; nucleotides outside the gene matches: 3. Germline V CDR1 and CDR2: LGHDT, YNNKEL (reference sequence). This chain's CDR3 is CASSPGLVTGELFF. CDR3 nucleotides: TGTGCCAGCAGCCCGGGACTAGTAACCGGGGAGCTGTTTTTT.

This clonotype was seen many times. The chain carries TRBV5-1 and TRBJ2-7; D remains unclear. V was trimmed by 2 bases and J by 0 bases, leaving 12 bases between them. Germline V lookup: CDR1 SGHRS, CDR2 YFSETQ. The CDR3 has 15 amino acids. The CDR3 spells CASSLVQASSYEQYF. The CDR3 bases are TGCGCCAGCAGCTTAGTCCAGGCCAGCTCCTACGAGCAGTACTTC.

This clonotype turned up a few times. The chain joins TRBV5-6 to TRBJ2-6, with D possibly called TRBD1 or TRBD2 (5 bases each). CDR1 is SGHDT, CDR2 YYEEEE, per germline. The CDR3 has 18 residues. Trimming pared 1 base from V and 0 bases from J, leaving 14 bases between. The CDR3, as DNA: TGTGCCAGCAGCTTGCCGGGACGGATCTTCTCTGGGGCCAACGTCCTGACTTTC. It encodes CASSLPGRIFSGANVLTF. Variable domain in full (rest from reference TRBV5-6 and TRBJ2-6): DAGVTQSPTHLIKTRGQQVTLRCSPKSGHDTVSWYQQALGQGPQFIFQYYEEEERQRGNFPDRFSGHQFPNYSSELNVNALLLGDSALYLCASSLPGRIFSGANVLTFGAGSRLTVL.

The chain recombines TRBV7-2 with TRBJ1-6; D is ambiguous. V was pared by 4 bases and J by 4 bases, with 20 bases between. CDR3 size: 18 residues. Germline V gene data show CDR1 as SGHTA and CDR2 as FQGNSA. CDR3 loop: CASSSSMRTRGYNSPLHF. The DNA for the CDR3 is TGTGCCAGCAGCTCCAGCATGAGGACCAGAGGATATAATTCACCCCTCCACTTT. The full variable domain, completed using reference TRBV7-2 and TRBJ1-6, is GAGVSQSPSNKVTEKGKDVELRCDPISGHTALYWYRQSLGQGLEFLIYFQGNSAPDKSGLPSDRFSAERTGGSVSTLTIQRTQQEDSAVYLCASSSSMRTRGYNSPLHFGNGTRLTVT.

There are many counts of this clonotype. The genes are TRBV4-3 and TRBJ2-3; D possibly matches TRBD1 or TRBD2 (5 bases each). Germline CDR1 and CDR2: LGHNA and YSLEER. V shed 2 bases and J shed 4 bases, with 13 bases lying between them. The CDR3 totals 15 residues. CDR3 protein: CASSQRDRGPDTQYF. The CDR3 DNA reads as TGCGCCAGCAGCCAACGGGACCGAGGTCCAGATACGCAGTATTTT.